The rows below give T cell receptor beta chains drawn from one sample of a study of cytomegalovirus exposure and HLA in healthy donors. Clones were read by immunoSEQ multiplex PCR, and TCRdb kept only the in-frame ones, dropping some. The table shows about 130,000 clones, with approximately 84% occurring only once. The sample taken for sequencing was PBMCs. The receptors come from a woman aged 35 to 49 in good health and CMV-seronegative. Each CDR3 is given without its conserved first and last residue. Each record gives: V gene, CDR3 length, D gene, CDR3 protein. The D gene is left open where the match is weak.

>TRBV19|13|-
ASTPGGWNTGELF
>TRBV27|10|-
ASSTGNSPLH
>TRBV2|10|-
ASSEGPYEQF
>TRBV9|13|TRBD1
ASSVGTGRDNEQF
>TRBV7-9|11|-
ASSPDPGAEQY
>TRBV27|14|TRBD1
ASNPRDRGRNTEAF
>TRBV7-3|11|-
ASSPDSNYGYT
>TRBV27|11|-
ASSFSGGYEQY
>TRBV4-2|13|TRBD1
ASSQVGQGVDEQY
>TRBV19|11|TRBD1
ASMRGQGTEAF
>TRBV10-2|14|TRBD1
ASSDRDRGLNTEAF
>TRBV11-2|12|-
ASSWPDTPLLAF
>TRBV27|16|-
ASSHLTLGGGVATEAF